These 27 T cell receptor beta chains share one sample of origin, sequenced in a study of OX40 agonist ivuxolimab in advanced cancers. Measured with immunoSEQ multiplex PCR; TCRdb has only the in-frame clones, and not every one. The table shows some 30,000 clones, with less than 90% occurring only once. Sequences were derived from CD4+ or CD8+ T cells sorted from blood, sampled in a trial of the OX40 agonist ivuxolimab. These receptors came from an adult with an advanced solid tumor such as melanoma, head and neck, liver or kidney cancer.

This clone appeared once. The chain is built from TRBV5-6 and TRBJ2-7; TRBD2 agrees at 7 bases. Trimming took 3 bases from V and 0 from J; bases not matched to a gene: 9. The CDR3 loop spans 16 amino acids. Germline assignment: CDR1 SGHDT and CDR2 YYEEEE. The CDR3 loop is CASSWGAGVSSYEQYF. The CDR3 DNA reads TGTGCCAGCAGCTGGGGCGCGGGGGTGAGCTCCTACGAGCAGTACTTC.

The chain combines TRBV29-1 with TRBJ2-2; D is undetermined. Trimming left V 6 bases short and J 4 bases short, with 9 bases between. CDR1 is SQVTM, CDR2 ANQGSEA, per germline. This CDR3 is 12 amino acids long. The CDR3 coding sequence is TGCAGCGTCTCCCGATCCACCGGGGAGCTGTTTTTT. Its protein product is CSVSRSTGELFF.

The rearrangement links TRBV9 to TRBJ2-2, with D maybe TRBD2 (6 bases). Trimming pared 4 bases from V and 2 bases from J, leaving 15 bases between. CDR1 SGDLS and CDR2 YYNGEE come from the germline V gene. The CDR3 runs 16 residues. CDR3 sequence: CASSPRGGVNTGELFF. The CDR3 nucleotides are TGTGCCAGCAGCCCCCGGGGCGGGGTTAACACCGGGGAGCTGTTTTTT.

This chain links TRBV5-6 with TRBJ2-3; 7 bases line up with TRBD2. The germline V gene has CDR1 SGHDT and CDR2 YYEEEE. This CDR3 comprises 15 residues. V lost 5 bases to trimming and J lost 1 base; unmatched junction nucleotides: 7. In DNA, the CDR3 is TGTGCCAGCAGGCCCCAGGCGGGGGGCACAGATACGCAGTATTTT. Its translation is CASRPQAGGTDTQYF.

V and J are TRBV5-6 and TRBJ2-2; 13 bases match TRBD2. Germline V gene data show CDR1 as SGHDT and CDR2 as YYEEEE. CDR3 length: 16 residues. Losses at the gene ends were 2 bases for V and 7 bases for J; bases not matched to a gene: 5. This CDR3 reads CASSFRTSGSYGELFF. CDR3 DNA sequence: TGTGCCAGCAGCTTTCGGACTAGCGGGAGTTACGGGGAGCTGTTTTTT.

V is TRBV10-2 and J is TRBJ2-2; TRBD1 aligns across 7 bases. This CDR3 spans 14 amino acids. Germline CDR1 reads WSHSY; CDR2 reads SAAADI. J was trimmed by 8 bases and V by 7 bases; bases with no gene match: 10. The CDR3 here is CASKLAGGRGELFF. DNA of the CDR3: TGCGCCAGCAAGTTGGCAGGGGGAAGGGGGGAGCTGTTTTTT.

The chain recombines TRBV2 with TRBJ2-3; a possible D gene is TRBD1 (5 bases). The CDR3 consists of 13 residues. V was clipped by 7 bases and J by 4 bases, with 12 bases between them. Germline lookup yields CDR1 SNHLY and CDR2 FYNNEI. The CDR3 DNA reads as TGTGCCAGCACCGAACAGACAGCAGATACGCAGTATTTT. The encoded protein is CASTEQTADTQYF.

The CDR3 sequence is CASSLFQGVSEQFF. CDR3 DNA sequence: TGTGCCAGCAGTTTATTCCAGGGCGTTAGTGAGCAGTTCTTC. The gene calls are TRBV27 and TRBJ2-1, with D possibly TRBD1 on 5 matching bases. Trimming took off 1 base at V and 9 bases at J, with 13 bases between the two ends. CDR1 and CDR2 from the germline V gene are MNHEY and SMNVEV (reference sequence). The CDR3 length is 14 residues.

V and J are TRBV5-1 and TRBJ2-2, with a possible D match to TRBD1 (5 bases). Trimming shortened V by 2 bases and J by 7 bases, and 12 bases separated the two germline ends. CDR3 length: 14 residues. CDR1 and CDR2 (germline): SGHRS, YFSETQ. CDR3 sequence (DNA): TGCGCCAGCAGCTTCCAATACAGGAGCGGGGAGCTGTTTTTT. Translation: CASSFQYRSGELFF.

V gene TRBV18 combines with J gene TRBJ2-7, with D perhaps assigned TRBD1 or TRBD2 (5 bases each). The CDR3 is 14 residues long. V lost 3 bases and J 2 bases, leaving 11 bases between the germline ends. In germline, CDR1 is KGHSH, CDR2 LQKENI. The CDR3 sequence is CASSPGDTAYEQYF. As DNA, the CDR3 is TGTGCCAGCTCACCGGGGGATACCGCCTACGAGCAGTACTTC.

The chain carries TRBV7-9 and TRBJ2-5, with 9 positions matching TRBD2. The CDR3 is 16 residues long. The trim removed 5 bases at V and 2 bases at J, leaving 9 bases unmatched. Germline V lookup: CDR1 SEHNR, CDR2 FQNEAQ (reference sequence). Here the CDR3 reads CASSGFSGGLQETQYF. The DNA of the CDR3 is TGTGCCAGCAGCGGATTCAGCGGGGGGCTACAAGAGACCCAGTACTTC.

The chain couples TRBV27 to TRBJ1-1; D unresolved. The length of the CDR3 is 13 residues. Germline CDR1 reads MNHEY; CDR2 reads SMNVEV (reference sequence). The germline V and J ends were trimmed by 2 bases and 1 base, with 5 bases remaining between them. CDR3 DNA sequence: TGTGCCAGCAGTTTAAACCCGAACACTGAAGCTTTCTTT. Protein: CASSLNPNTEAFF.

The CDR3 is CASSVAASGRGGDTQYF. CDR3 DNA sequence: TGTGCCAGCAGCGTAGCGGCTAGCGGGAGAGGGGGAGATACGCAGTATTTT. This rearrangement joins TRBV9 to TRBJ2-3, with 10 bases identical to TRBD2. Germline values: CDR1 SGDLS, CDR2 YYNGEE. The CDR3 is 17 residues long. The V segment lost 0 bases and the J segment 5 bases; nucleotides outside the gene matches: 9.

The J gene is TRBJ2-1, the V gene TRBV7-8; D gene unclear. CDR3 length: 12 residues. CDR1 and CDR2 from the germline V gene are SGHVS and FQNEAQ. Trimming pared 1 base from V and 10 bases from J, leaving 8 bases between. DNA of the CDR3: TGTGCCAGCAGCTTAGTCTTATGGGAGCAGTTCTTC. It encodes CASSLVLWEQFF.

The CDR3 DNA sequence: TGTGCCAGCAGTGAGGGTGCAGGCTCAACCGGGGAGCTGTTTTTT. The encoded protein is CASSEGAGSTGELFF. The chain combines TRBV6-4 with TRBJ2-2, with D uncertain. Between the trimmed V and J ends, which lost 3 bases and 5 bases, there was a span of 13 bases. The CDR3 totals 15 residues. From germline, CDR1 is MRHNA and CDR2 SNTAGT.

V is TRBV27 and J is TRBJ1-1; D is possibly TRBD1 (5 bases). V gave up 0 bases and J gave up 10 bases, with 12 bases separating them. CDR1 and CDR2 (germline): MNHEY, SMNVEV (reference sequence). The CDR3 spans 13 residues. The CDR3 spells CASSLSQGRRAFF. The CDR3 nucleotides are TGTGCCAGCAGTTTATCGCAGGGCCGGAGAGCTTTCTTT.

The chain combines TRBV28 with TRBJ2-1, with TRBD1 identical over 9 bases. The trim removed 4 bases at V and 5 bases at J, leaving 3 bases unmatched. The length of the CDR3 is 14 residues. CDR1 is MDHEN and CDR2 is SYDVKM in the germline V gene. CDR3 residues: CASSWTGVHNEQFF. For the CDR3, the DNA is TGTGCCAGCAGTTGGACAGGGGTCCACAATGAGCAGTTCTTC.

With regard to this clone: Relative to the germline gene, one junction end is altered; a read error may explain this. The chain employs TRBV7-7 and TRBJ2-3, with D perhaps matching TRBD2 (7 bases). The CDR3 covers 16 residues. The germline V gene encodes CDR1 SSHAT and CDR2 FNYEAQ (reference sequence). CDR3 residues: CASSPGGGGSTDTQYF. Here the CDR3 DNA reads TGTGCTAGCAGCCCGGGGGGAGGGGGAAGCACAGATACGCAGTATTTT.

The V and J genes are TRBV28 and TRBJ1-5; 9 positions match TRBD1. V dropped 6 bases and J dropped 1; count of bases not matched to a gene: 7. Germline V CDR1 and CDR2: MDHEN, SYDVKM. The CDR3 extends over 16 amino acids. The CDR3 is CASSAGQGGSNQPQHF. For the CDR3, the DNA is TGTGCCAGCAGCGCGGGACAGGGAGGGAGCAATCAGCCCCAGCATTTT.

This clone was observed a handful of times. The rearrangement joins TRBV6-5 to TRBJ2-3; D remains ambiguous. CDR1 is MNHEY, CDR2 SVGAGI, per germline. The CDR3 is made up of 15 amino acids. V was pared by 4 bases and J by 2 bases, with 13 bases between. The CDR3 bases are TGTGCCAGCAGTTCCCGTGGCTCGGACACAGATACGCAGTATTTT. It translates to CASSSRGSDTDTQYF.

This rearrangement joins TRBV11-2 to TRBJ2-2; 7 nucleotides line up with TRBD1. V lost 5 bases to trimming and J lost 2 bases; unmatched junction nucleotides: 8. The CDR3 is made up of 16 amino acids. CDR1 is SGHAT, CDR2 FQNNGV, per germline. The chain's CDR3 is CASSPGTATNTGELFF. The CDR3 DNA follows: TGTGCCAGCAGCCCCGGGACAGCCACTAACACCGGGGAGCTGTTTTTT.

The V gene is TRBV7-9, the J gene TRBJ2-7; 8 bases agree with TRBD2. J gave up 7 bases and V 4 bases, and 12 bases lay outside the gene matches. Looked up from germline, CDR1 is SEHNR and CDR2 is FQNEAQ (reference sequence). This CDR3 has 15 amino acids. CDR3 bases: TGTGCCAGCAGCTCCAACCTAGCGGGTCGGAGGGAGCAGTACTTC. Translation gives CASSSNLAGRREQYF.

The chain has TRBV9 and TRBJ2-5; D gene ambiguous. The V gene lost 5 bases and the J gene lost 2 bases, with 13 bases spanning the gap. Germline CDR1 reads SGDLS; CDR2 reads YYNGEE. CDR3 size: 14 residues. The CDR3 DNA reads as TGTGCCAGCAGGACTTTAACTACGCAAGAGACCCAGTACTTC. Translation gives CASRTLTTQETQYF.

The chain links TRBV11-2 to TRBJ2-5; 8 bases fit TRBD2. CDR1 is SGHAT, CDR2 FQNNGV, per germline. V gave up 2 bases and J gave up 2 bases; unmatched junction bases: 7. There are 16 residues in the CDR3. The CDR3 spells CASSLLWRGEQETQYF. For the CDR3, the DNA is TGTGCCAGCAGCTTATTGTGGCGGGGGGAACAAGAGACCCAGTACTTC.

This clone was observed a few times. The genes are TRBV11-2 and TRBJ2-7; the D gene is possibly TRBD1 (6 bases). There are 15 residues in the CDR3. With 1 base removed from V and 4 bases from J, the gap between germline ends came to 14 bases. The germline V gene has CDR1 SGHAT and CDR2 FQNNGV. CDR3 DNA: TGTGCCAGCAGCTTAGGCACCCTAGGGGGATACGAGCAGTACTTC. The encoded protein is CASSLGTLGGYEQYF.

Concerning this clone itself: Relative to the germline gene, one junction end is altered; a read error may explain this. V is TRBV13 and J is TRBJ2-7; the D is unclear. Germline V gene sequence: CDR1 PRHDT, CDR2 FYEKMQ (reference sequence). The CDR3 covers 11 residues. CDR3: CASSLGLLRVF. In DNA, the CDR3 is TGTGCCAGCAGCTTAGGACTACTCCGGGTCTTC.

V is TRBV27 and J is TRBJ1-1; D gene uncertain. The germline CDR1 and CDR2 sequences are MNHEY and SMNVEV (reference sequence). The V gene lost 4 bases and the J gene lost 0 bases, with 6 bases spanning the gap. The CDR3 is made up of 13 amino acids. CDR3 coding DNA: TGTGCCAGCAGTTCCGAGCTGAACACTGAAGCTTTCTTT. Protein product: CASSSELNTEAFF.